This T cell receptor beta chain originates from a study of blood T cell repertoires in COVID-19. This table comes from immunoSEQ multiplex PCR, and its TCRdb copy is limited to in-frame clones, with some not included. The sample shows around 250,000 clones, approximately 85% of them seen only once. V was pared by 0 bases and J by 1 base, with 8 bases between. The CDR3 sequence is 15 residues long. The germline V gene encodes CDR1 SGHNT and CDR2 YYREEE (reference sequence). This TCR was sampled from a woman aged 45-59 years who had recovered from COVID-19. The sequenced sample consisted of PBMCs or T cells enriched from blood (not recorded which). The J gene is TRBJ2-1, the V gene TRBV5-4, with D unclear. The CDR3 DNA sequence: TGTGCCAGCAGCTTGGGGGCCTTATCCTACAATGAGCAGTTCTTC. This gives the protein CASSLGALSYNEQFF.